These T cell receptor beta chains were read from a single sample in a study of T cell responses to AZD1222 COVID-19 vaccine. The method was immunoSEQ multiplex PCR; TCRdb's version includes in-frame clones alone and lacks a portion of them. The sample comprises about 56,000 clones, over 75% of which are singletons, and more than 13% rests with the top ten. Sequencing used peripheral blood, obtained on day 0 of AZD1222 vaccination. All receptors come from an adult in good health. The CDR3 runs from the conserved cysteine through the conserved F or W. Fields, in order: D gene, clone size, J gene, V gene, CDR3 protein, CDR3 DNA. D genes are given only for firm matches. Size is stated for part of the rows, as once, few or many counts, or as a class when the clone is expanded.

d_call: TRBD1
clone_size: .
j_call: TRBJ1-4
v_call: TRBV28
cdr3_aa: CASSLSGTGGGKLFF
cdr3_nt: TGTGCCAGCAGTCTATCTGGGACAGGGGGAGGCAAACTGTTTTTT

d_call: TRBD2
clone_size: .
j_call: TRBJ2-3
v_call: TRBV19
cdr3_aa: CASSIIPLAGGDTQYF
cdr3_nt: TGTGCCAGTAGTATTATTCCACTAGCGGGGGGAGATACGCAGTATTTT

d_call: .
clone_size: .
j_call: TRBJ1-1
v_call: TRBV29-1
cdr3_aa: CSVDKGPMNTEAFF
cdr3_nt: TGCAGCGTTGACAAGGGACCCATGAACACTGAAGCTTTCTTT

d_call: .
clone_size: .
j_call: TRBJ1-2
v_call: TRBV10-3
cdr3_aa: CAISESTRDGYGYTF
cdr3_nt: TGTGCCATCAGTGAGTCGACTAGGGACGGCTATGGCTACACCTTC

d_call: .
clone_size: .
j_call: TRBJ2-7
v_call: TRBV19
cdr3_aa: CASSILQGPYEQYF
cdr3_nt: TGTGCCAGTAGTATCCTCCAGGGGCCCTACGAGCAGTACTTC

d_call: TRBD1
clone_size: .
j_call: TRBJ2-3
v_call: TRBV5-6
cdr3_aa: CASSFGTASTDTQYF
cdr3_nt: TGTGCCAGCAGCTTTGGGACAGCAAGCACAGATACGCAGTATTTT

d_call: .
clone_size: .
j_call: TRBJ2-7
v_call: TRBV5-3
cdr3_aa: CARSFPGEGGEQYF
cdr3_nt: TGTGCCAGAAGCTTCCCAGGGGAGGGAGGCGAGCAGTACTTC

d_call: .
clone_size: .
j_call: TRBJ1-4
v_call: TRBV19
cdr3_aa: CASSPSGGYEKLFF
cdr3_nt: TGTGCCAGTAGCCCCTCGGGGGGTTATGAAAAACTGTTTTTT

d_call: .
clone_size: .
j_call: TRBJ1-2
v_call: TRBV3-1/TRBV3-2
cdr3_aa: CASKRASNYGYTF
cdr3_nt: TGTGCCAGCAAGAGGGCCTCAAACTATGGCTACACCTTC

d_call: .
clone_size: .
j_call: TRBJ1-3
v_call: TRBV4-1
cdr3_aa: CASSQGRDADSGNTIYF
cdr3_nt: TGCGCCAGCAGCCAAGGTCGGGACGCAGACTCTGGAAACACCATATATTTT

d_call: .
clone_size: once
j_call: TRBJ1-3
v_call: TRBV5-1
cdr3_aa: CASSLFPHSMENTIYF
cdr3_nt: TGCGCCAGCAGCTTGTTTCCGCATAGTATGGAAAACACCATATATTTT

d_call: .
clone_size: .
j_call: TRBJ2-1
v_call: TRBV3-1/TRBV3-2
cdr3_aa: CASSPQGREQFF
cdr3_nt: TGTGCCAGCAGCCCCCAGGGTCGGGAGCAGTTCTTC